The 16 T cell receptor beta chains below all came from one sample that was sequenced in a study of blood T cell repertoires in COVID-19. Produced via immunoSEQ multiplex PCR; TCRdb's table is partial and in-frame only. This table has some 530,000 clones, approximately 85% appearing once. The sequencing input was peripheral blood. The receptors derive from a human donor in a cohort sampled during active COVID-19.

The rearrangement uses TRBV9 and TRBJ1-6; D gene ambiguous. The CDR3 covers 15 residues. The germline V and J ends were trimmed by 0 bases and 10 bases, with 14 bases remaining between them. Per the germline V gene, CDR1 is SGDLS and CDR2 is YYNGEE. This chain's CDR3 is CASSVDPGSRSPLHF. The CDR3 coding sequence is TGTGCCAGCAGCGTAGATCCAGGAAGTAGGTCACCCCTCCACTTT.

The chain is built from TRBV27 and TRBJ2-1, with 13 bases fitting TRBD2. The CDR3 is 17 residues long. CDR1 and CDR2 from the germline V gene are MNHEY and SMNVEV (reference sequence). With V trimmed by 5 bases and J by 7 bases, 11 bases remained unmatched. For the CDR3, the DNA is TGTGCCAGCAGTGATCGGACTAGCGGGAGAAAAGGGAATGAGCAGTTCTTC. This sequence encodes CASSDRTSGRKGNEQFF.

The CDR3 DNA reads TGTGCCAGCAGCTCGGCTGGACAGGGGGGGCTAGATACGCAGTATTTT. Translation gives CASSSAGQGGLDTQYF. The gene calls are TRBV7-9 and TRBJ2-3; TRBD1 agrees at 10 bases. The CDR3 has 16 amino acids. J lost 5 bases, V lost 4 bases, and 9 bases had no gene match. Germline V gives CDR1 SEHNR, CDR2 FQNEAQ (reference sequence).

Of note for this clone: The same CDR3 arises from other DNA sequences in this sample as well. This chain joins TRBV5-1 and TRBJ2-7; 7 bases map to TRBD1. Germline CDR1 is SGHRS and CDR2 is YFSETQ. This CDR3 has 13 amino acids. V was clipped by 0 bases and J by 3 bases; unmatched bases: 0. The CDR3 reads CASSLGTGYEQYF. DNA of the CDR3: TGCGCCAGCAGCTTGGGGACAGGCTACGAGCAGTACTTC.

This clone was recorded only once. The chain links TRBV2 to TRBJ1-3; D gene ambiguous. The CDR3 covers 16 residues. The V end lost 4 bases, the J end lost 0 bases, and 13 bases lay between the germline ends. Germline lookup yields CDR1 SNHLY and CDR2 FYNNEI. CDR3 in DNA: TGTGCCAGCAGTGGCAGCGACGGGAGCTCTGGAAACACCATATATTTT. Its translation: CASSGSDGSSGNTIYF.

The chain employs TRBV28 and TRBJ1-2; D unclear. The CDR3 spans 15 residues. In germline, CDR1 is MDHEN, CDR2 SYDVKM. Trimming removed 0 bases at V and 2 bases at J, with 10 bases between. The CDR3 reads CASSLWGDVNYGYTF. CDR3 sequence (DNA): TGTGCCAGCAGTTTATGGGGAGACGTCAACTATGGCTACACCTTC.

The rearrangement joins TRBV7-2 to TRBJ2-5, with 8 bases lining up with TRBD1. Germline assignment: CDR1 SGHTA and CDR2 FQGNSA. The CDR3 contains 14 residues. V was clipped by 4 bases and J by 5 bases; unmatched bases: 6. The CDR3 spells CASSWRTGQETQYF. CDR3 bases: TGTGCCAGCAGCTGGCGGACAGGGCAGGAGACCCAGTACTTC.

The V call is TRBV7-9, the J call TRBJ2-2, with D possibly being TRBD1 (5 bases). CDR1 SEHNR and CDR2 FQNEAQ come from the germline V gene (reference sequence). The CDR3 spans 15 residues. Trimming removed 3 bases from V and 4 bases from J, with 12 bases in between. The CDR3, as DNA: TGTGCCAGCAGCTTCCAATCAGGGTCCACCGGGGAGCTGTTTTTT. This translates into CASSFQSGSTGELFF.

The chain links TRBV19 to TRBJ1-3; TRBD1 matches 8 bases. This CDR3 has 15 amino acids. The trim removed 3 bases at V and 5 bases at J, leaving 6 bases unmatched. The germline V gene encodes CDR1 LNHDA and CDR2 SQIVND (reference sequence). The CDR3 reads CASSMVGTGRNTIYF. Written as DNA, the CDR3 is TGTGCCAGTAGTATGGTCGGGACAGGAAGAAACACCATATATTTT.

The chain uses TRBV4-1 and TRBJ2-3, with 8 bases that match TRBD2. V was clipped by 4 bases and J by 5 bases; unmatched bases: 14. This CDR3 spans 17 amino acids. Germline V gives CDR1 MGHRA, CDR2 YSYEKL. CDR3 amino acids: CASSPQPSGSLGDTQYF. CDR3 nucleotide sequence: TGCGCCAGCAGCCCCCAGCCAAGCGGGAGCTTGGGAGATACGCAGTATTTT.

Comment on this clone: The junction differs from germline at one of its ends, possibly a read error. The chain carries TRBV27 and TRBJ1-6; no firm D call. Germline V lookup: CDR1 MNHEY, CDR2 SMNVEV (reference sequence). The CDR3 totals 18 residues. Written as DNA, the CDR3 is TGTGCCAGCAGTTTTATGAGCGCAGACTCCTATAAATCAATATGGGTGGACTTT. It yields the protein CASSFMSADSYKSIWVDF.

The chain has TRBV10-3 and TRBJ2-1; 10 bases are a match to TRBD2. Germline-derived CDR1 and CDR2 are ENHRY and SYGVKD. J lost 4 bases, V lost 10 bases, and 13 bases had no gene match. CDR3 length: 16 residues. The CDR3 spells CATCNLAGVNYNEQFF. In DNA form, the CDR3 reads TGTGCCACCTGTAATCTAGCGGGAGTTAATTACAATGAGCAGTTCTTC.

The chain combines TRBV5-5 with TRBJ2-7; 10 nucleotides agree with TRBD2. Germline CDR1 SGHKS, CDR2 YYEKEE (reference sequence). The CDR3 has 15 residues. V shed 0 bases, J shed 3 bases, and the junction held 3 bases outside the gene matches. In DNA form, the CDR3 reads TGTGCCAGCAGCTTGGCGGCTAGCGGGAGCTACGAGCAGTACTTC. Protein product: CASSLAASGSYEQYF.

This rearrangement joins TRBV5-1 to TRBJ1-3, with D unresolved. CDR3 length: 16 residues. V lost 1 base, J lost 0 bases, and 11 bases lay in between. Germline lookup yields CDR1 SGHRS and CDR2 YFSETQ. CDR3 region: CASSLFPGNSGNTIYF. CDR3 DNA: TGCGCCAGCAGCTTGTTCCCGGGAAACTCTGGAAACACCATATATTTT.

The CDR3 protein is CASSELSSGRQGEQYF. Written as DNA, the CDR3 is TGTGCCAGCAGTGAATTGTCTAGCGGGAGACAAGGCGAGCAGTACTTC. The chain uses TRBV25-1 and TRBJ2-7; 10 nucleotides line up with TRBD2. With V trimmed by 1 base and J by 6 bases, 9 bases remained unmatched. This CDR3 spans 16 amino acids. The germline gives CDR1 MGHDK, CDR2 SYGVNS.

J is TRBJ1-4 and V is TRBV2; D perhaps matches TRBD1 (6 bases). Germline assignment: CDR1 SNHLY and CDR2 FYNNEI. The CDR3 has 15 residues. The ends were cut back, 3 bases at V and 2 bases at J, with 10 bases in the middle. CDR3 loop: CASSEGRGTNEKLFF. CDR3 in DNA: TGTGCCAGCAGTGAGGGGAGGGGGACTAATGAAAAACTGTTTTTT.